The 19 T cell receptor beta chains reported below all come from one sample, sequenced in a study of early T cells in non-severe SARS-CoV-2 infection. TCRdb re-derived calls from the 5' RACE reads in MiXCR, one entry per CDR3 protein. The data show approximately 65,000 distinct CDR3 sequences, roughly 15% seen once. Specimen: whole blood. Every receptor here comes from an adult who was a healthcare worker with PCR-confirmed SARS-CoV-2 infection or an uninfected control (not recorded which).

Many counts were recorded for this clonotype. The V and J genes are TRBV7-3 and TRBJ2-3; 11 bases line up with TRBD2. Germline V lookup: CDR1 SGHTA, CDR2 FQGTGA. The CDR3 sequence is 15 residues long. The V gene end was trimmed by 6 bases and the J gene end by 1 base; junction bases not matched to a gene: 3. The DNA for the CDR3 is TGTGCCAGCAGTCCTAGCGGGGGGCGCACAGATACGCAGTATTTT. Its protein is CASSPSGGRTDTQYF.

In this sample, this clonotype turned up many times. The chain links TRBV7-9 to TRBJ1-1; 8 positions agree with TRBD1. The J segment lost 6 bases and the V segment lost 4 bases, leaving 10 bases of the junction unmatched. The CDR3 is made up of 15 amino acids. Germline CDR1 and CDR2: SEHNR and FQNEAQ (reference sequence). CDR3 sequence reads: CASSSDLTGEAEAFF. DNA for the CDR3: TGTGCCAGCAGCTCAGACTTGACAGGGGAGGCTGAAGCTTTCTTT.

This chain joins TRBV5-1 and TRBJ2-3; TRBD2 matches at 12 bases. CDR3 size: 18 residues. J gave up 0 bases and V 3 bases, and 8 bases lay outside the gene matches. CDR1 is SGHRS and CDR2 is YFSETQ in the germline V gene. This chain's CDR3 is CASSSLAGGPTSTDTQYF. CDR3 DNA sequence: TGCGCCAGCAGCTCCCTAGCGGGGGGGCCAACTAGCACAGATACGCAGTATTTT.

Only a few counts were recorded for this clonotype. CDR3 protein: CSATVDRYEQYF. CDR3 nucleotide sequence: TGCAGTGCTACAGTCGACCGGTACGAGCAGTACTTC. The rearrangement links TRBV20-1 to TRBJ2-7, with D uncertain. The V end lost 4 bases, the J end lost 4 bases, and 11 bases lay between the germline ends. Germline V gene data show CDR1 as DFQATT and CDR2 as SNEGSKA (reference sequence). This CDR3 comprises 12 residues.

This clonotype was recorded many times. The V gene is TRBV20-1, the J gene TRBJ2-3; 10 bases line up with TRBD2. The V segment lost 5 bases and the J segment 7 bases; nucleotides outside the gene matches: 6. The germline V gene has CDR1 DFQATT and CDR2 SNEGSKA (reference sequence). The CDR3 is 13 residues long. This CDR3 is CSAWLAGVNTQYF. CDR3 nucleotides: TGCAGTGCTTGGCTAGCGGGGGTAAATACGCAGTATTTT.

This clonotype was counted many times. This rearrangement joins TRBV5-1 to TRBJ2-7; 9 nucleotides align to TRBD1. The CDR3 runs 15 residues. The ends lost 2 bases at V and 4 bases at J; junction bases unmatched: 7. Germline CDR1 SGHRS, CDR2 YFSETQ. The DNA of the CDR3 is TGCGCCAGCAGCTTCTCCGGGACAGGGATTTACGAGCAGTACTTC. It encodes CASSFSGTGIYEQYF.

V gene TRBV7-9 combines with J gene TRBJ2-6; 10 bases map to TRBD2. Per the germline V gene, CDR1 is SEHNR and CDR2 is FQNEAQ (reference sequence). The junction had 6 bases not matched to a gene; V was cut back by 3 bases and J by 4 bases. This CDR3 is 17 amino acids long. CDR3 coding DNA: TGTGCCAGCAGCTTTCTAGCGGGGGAAGGAGGGGCCAACGTCCTGACTTTC. Translated: CASSFLAGEGGANVLTF.

The rearrangement uses TRBV6-2 or TRBV6-3 and TRBJ1-2; 8 bases agree with TRBD1. The CDR3 covers 16 residues. V dropped 0 bases and J dropped 7; count of bases not matched to a gene: 10. CDR1 MNHEY and CDR2 SVGEGT come from the germline V gene. CDR3 sequence: CASSYSRGQGTRGYTF. CDR3 DNA: TGTGCCAGCAGTTACTCGAGAGGACAGGGAACGCGTGGCTACACCTTC.

This clonotype was seen a handful of times. CDR3 sequence reads: CASRTGPDNSPLHF. The CDR3, as DNA: TGTGCCAGCAGAACAGGCCCTGATAATTCACCCCTCCACTTT. The V and J genes are TRBV28 and TRBJ1-6; perhaps TRBD1 as D (5 bases). This CDR3 spans 14 amino acids. Trimming shortened V by 6 bases and J by 5 bases, and 11 bases separated the two germline ends. Germline-derived CDR1 and CDR2 are MDHEN and SYDVKM.

This clonotype was counted at least ten times. The V and J genes are TRBV27 and TRBJ2-7; the D gene is possibly TRBD2 (5 bases). V dropped 7 bases and J dropped 3 bases, with 22 bases sitting between them. Germline values: CDR1 MNHEY, CDR2 SMNVEV (reference sequence). The CDR3 consists of 16 residues. In DNA, the CDR3 is TGTGCCAGCACCCCACCGGGGTCTGCGAGGCACTACGAGCAGTACTTC. Encoded protein: CASTPPGSARHYEQYF.

This clonotype was counted a few times. The rearrangement joins TRBV7-9 to TRBJ1-6; D gene uncertain. The CDR3 runs 17 residues. CDR1 and CDR2 from the germline V gene are SEHNR and FQNEAQ (reference sequence). Trimming removed 0 bases at V and 0 bases at J, with 9 bases between. The CDR3 spells CASSLASGSSYNSPLHF. The CDR3 bases are TGTGCCAGCAGCTTAGCTTCGGGGAGCTCCTATAATTCACCCCTCCACTTT.

The rearrangement uses TRBV20-1 and TRBJ2-3; D is unclear. The V gene lost 3 bases and the J gene lost 3 bases, with 4 bases spanning the gap. In germline, CDR1 is DFQATT, CDR2 SNEGSKA (reference sequence). CDR3 length equals 11 residues. CDR3 sequence reads: CSARLTDTQYF. CDR3 sequence (DNA): TGCAGTGCTAGGCTTACAGATACGCAGTATTTT.

This clonotype was recorded a few times. This chain connects TRBV9 to TRBJ1-5, with 8 bases aligning to TRBD1. The CDR3 loop spans 14 amino acids. The germline V gene encodes CDR1 SGDLS and CDR2 YYNGEE. Trimming at V came to 3 bases and at J to 2 bases, leaving 1 base not matched to a gene. Here the CDR3 DNA reads TGTGCCAGCAGCGCAGGGGGCGGCAATCAGCCCCAGCATTTT. It translates to CASSAGGGNQPQHF.

Ten or more counts support this clonotype. This chain connects TRBV29-1 to TRBJ2-1, with TRBD2 as a possible D gene (7 bases). Germline loops: CDR1 SQVTM, CDR2 ANQGSEA. CDR3 length equals 14 residues. Trimming took off 6 bases at V and 9 bases at J, with 21 bases between the two ends. Written as DNA, the CDR3 is TGCAGCGTAAAACAGGGTTCGGGGGGAGGTGAGCAGTTCTTC. It translates to CSVKQGSGGGEQFF.

This chain connects TRBV7-2 to TRBJ2-3; D is unclear. Germline CDR1 and CDR2: SGHTA and FQGNSA. The V gene lost 5 bases and the J gene lost 4 bases, with 10 bases spanning the gap. The CDR3 runs 13 residues. This CDR3 reads CASSPRSPDTQYF. The CDR3 DNA reads TGTGCCAGCAGCCCCCGGTCCCCAGATACGCAGTATTTT.

This clonotype was detected a few times. The chain recombines TRBV11-2 with TRBJ2-5, with D unresolved. V dropped 5 bases and J dropped 5 bases, with 6 bases sitting between them. Germline loops: CDR1 SGHAT, CDR2 FQNNGV. The CDR3 loop spans 11 amino acids. DNA of the CDR3: TGTGCCAGCAGCGTACGGGAGACCCAGTACTTC. Encoded protein: CASSVRETQYF.

This clonotype showed up just a few times. The V and J genes are TRBV5-1 and TRBJ2-1; no clear D. Trimming pared 4 bases from V and 9 bases from J, leaving 11 bases between. The CDR3 is 12 residues long. Germline CDR1 reads SGHRS; CDR2 reads YFSETQ. This CDR3 is CASSQDVGEQFF. The CDR3 DNA follows: TGCGCCAGCAGCCAGGACGTAGGTGAGCAGTTCTTC.

Only a few counts were recorded for this clonotype. This chain joins TRBV7-9 and TRBJ1-5; 10 bases agree with TRBD1. CDR3 length: 14 amino acids. The germline CDR1 and CDR2 sequences are SEHNR and FQNEAQ (reference sequence). With V trimmed by 5 bases and J by 5 bases, 3 bases remained unmatched. DNA for the CDR3: TGTGCCAGCAGCCCGACAGGGGGCCATCAGCCCCAGCATTTT. This codes for CASSPTGGHQPQHF.

This chain's CDR3 is CASTGTGGYEKLFF. In DNA, the CDR3 is TGTGCCAGCACAGGGACAGGGGGATATGAAAAACTGTTTTTT. The V and J genes are TRBV2 and TRBJ1-4; TRBD1 matches 11 bases. Trimming cost V 7 bases and J 6 bases; bases outside gene matches: 4. The CDR3 contains 14 residues. Germline-derived CDR1 and CDR2 are SNHLY and FYNNEI.